These T cell receptor beta chains were read from a single sample in a study of early T cells in non-severe SARS-CoV-2 infection. TCRdb recomputed calls from the 5' RACE reads with MiXCR, one row per CDR3 protein. The sample holds 98,000 or so distinct CDR3 sequences; about 11% are singletons and the top ten take around 4.7%. The sample consisted of whole blood. The receptor set was obtained from an adult who was a healthcare worker with PCR-confirmed SARS-CoV-2 infection or an uninfected control (not recorded which). The CDR3 runs from the conserved cysteine through the conserved F or W. The D gene is left open where the match is weak. Clone sizes are given selectively: once, few, many, or a class where the clone is expanded.

d_call: -; clone_size: -; v_call: TRBV20-1; j_call: TRBJ2-2; cdr3_aa: CSASLIRQGGTGELFF; cdr3_nt: TGCAGTGCTAGTCTGATAAGGCAGGGCGGAACCGGGGAGCTGTTTTTT
d_call: -; clone_size: few; v_call: TRBV12-3/TRBV12-4; j_call: TRBJ2-3; cdr3_aa: CASKEEGVSKRDTQYF; cdr3_nt: TGTGCCAGCAAGGAGGAGGGGGTTTCAAAGAGGGATACGCAGTATTTT
d_call: -; clone_size: -; v_call: TRBV12-5; j_call: TRBJ2-2; cdr3_aa: CASGHSTSTGELFF; cdr3_nt: TGTGCTAGTGGTCACTCGACTAGCACCGGGGAGCTGTTTTTT
d_call: -; clone_size: many; v_call: TRBV27; j_call: TRBJ1-3; cdr3_aa: CASSSRISGNTIYF; cdr3_nt: TGTGCCAGCAGTTCGCGGATCTCTGGAAACACCATATATTTT
d_call: -; clone_size: many; v_call: TRBV19; j_call: TRBJ1-2; cdr3_aa: CASSLLPAGGYTF; cdr3_nt: TGTGCCAGTAGCCTACTGCCGGCGGGGGGCTACACCTTC
d_call: TRBD2; clone_size: -; v_call: TRBV29-1; j_call: TRBJ2-5; cdr3_aa: CSVEGFGLAGVRETQYF; cdr3_nt: TGCAGCGTTGAAGGGTTCGGACTAGCGGGAGTAAGGGAGACCCAGTACTTC
d_call: TRBD2; clone_size: many; v_call: TRBV20-1; j_call: TRBJ2-7; cdr3_aa: CSARDVSGMGEQYF; cdr3_nt: TGCAGTGCTAGAGACGTTAGCGGGATGGGGGAGCAGTACTTC
d_call: TRBD2; clone_size: many; v_call: TRBV18; j_call: TRBJ2-1; cdr3_aa: CASSPPAGGPGNEQFF; cdr3_nt: TGTGCCAGCTCACCGCCGGCGGGGGGGCCAGGCAATGAGCAGTTCTTC
d_call: TRBD1; clone_size: -; v_call: TRBV5-4; j_call: TRBJ1-6; cdr3_aa: CASSSPGQNSPLHF; cdr3_nt: TGTGCCAGCAGCTCGCCGGGACAGAATTCACCCCTCCACTTT
d_call: TRBD1; clone_size: few; v_call: TRBV6-6; j_call: TRBJ2-3; cdr3_aa: CASTSDRAEDTQYF; cdr3_nt: TGTGCCAGCACCTCGGACAGGGCAGAAGATACGCAGTATTTT
d_call: TRBD2; clone_size: -; v_call: TRBV2; j_call: TRBJ2-7; cdr3_aa: CASRGSGGRFYEQYF; cdr3_nt: TGTGCCAGCAGGGGTAGCGGGGGGCGATTCTACGAGCAGTACTTC
d_call: TRBD1; clone_size: many; v_call: TRBV3-1; j_call: TRBJ1-1; cdr3_aa: CASSQSLGTGNTEAFF; cdr3_nt: TGTGCCAGCAGCCAAAGTCTAGGGACAGGGAACACTGAAGCTTTCTTT
d_call: TRBD1; clone_size: -; v_call: TRBV6-5; j_call: TRBJ2-7; cdr3_aa: CASSGQAAEQYF; cdr3_nt: TGTGCCAGCAGCGGACAGGCTGCCGAGCAGTACTTC
d_call: TRBD1; clone_size: few; v_call: TRBV5-1; j_call: TRBJ1-2; cdr3_aa: CASSARTGDYGYTF; cdr3_nt: TGCGCCAGCAGCGCAAGGACAGGGGACTATGGCTACACCTTC
d_call: -; clone_size: -; v_call: TRBV29-1; j_call: TRBJ1-1; cdr3_aa: CSVDYRRQNTEAFF; cdr3_nt: TGCAGCGTTGATTACAGGAGACAGAACACTGAAGCTTTCTTT
d_call: -; clone_size: few; v_call: TRBV7-8; j_call: TRBJ2-6; cdr3_aa: CASSKVGVVSGANVLTF; cdr3_nt: TGTGCCAGCAGTAAGGTGGGGGTAGTCTCTGGGGCCAACGTCCTGACTTTC
d_call: -; clone_size: many; v_call: TRBV7-9; j_call: TRBJ1-2; cdr3_aa: CASSLEVYGYTF; cdr3_nt: TGTGCCAGCAGCTTAGAGGTCTATGGCTACACCTTC
d_call: -; clone_size: few; v_call: TRBV11-3; j_call: TRBJ2-5; cdr3_aa: CASSSRGGDQETQYF; cdr3_nt: TGTGCCAGCAGCTCTAGAGGGGGAGACCAAGAGACCCAGTACTTC
d_call: -; clone_size: many; v_call: TRBV7-9; j_call: TRBJ1-2; cdr3_aa: CASSLGQGDYGYTF; cdr3_nt: TGTGCCAGCAGCCTTGGACAAGGAGACTATGGCTACACCTTC
d_call: -; clone_size: -; v_call: TRBV11-3; j_call: TRBJ2-2; cdr3_aa: CASSGLLNTGELFF; cdr3_nt: TGTGCCAGCAGCGGACTGCTGAACACCGGGGAGCTGTTTTTT
d_call: -; clone_size: few; v_call: TRBV19; j_call: TRBJ1-5; cdr3_aa: CASRIHRDAVGRPQHF; cdr3_nt: TGTGCCAGTAGAATTCACCGGGACGCCGTGGGGAGGCCCCAGCATTTT
d_call: TRBD2; clone_size: many; v_call: TRBV11-2; j_call: TRBJ2-5; cdr3_aa: CASSFRTSGGAGRETQYF; cdr3_nt: TGTGCCAGCAGCTTTCGGACTAGCGGGGGGGCAGGTCGAGAGACCCAGTACTTC
d_call: -; clone_size: few; v_call: TRBV30; j_call: TRBJ2-7; cdr3_aa: CAWGQSYEQYF; cdr3_nt: TGTGCCTGGGGACAGTCCTACGAGCAGTACTTC
d_call: TRBD1; clone_size: many; v_call: TRBV7-8; j_call: TRBJ2-3; cdr3_aa: CASSLAWQGADTQYF; cdr3_nt: TGTGCCAGCAGCTTAGCGTGGCAGGGGGCAGATACGCAGTATTTT
d_call: -; clone_size: -; v_call: TRBV20-1; j_call: TRBJ1-2; cdr3_aa: CSARRESSRSYGYTF; cdr3_nt: TGCAGTGCTAGACGGGAAAGTAGTAGGTCCTATGGCTACACCTTC
d_call: -; clone_size: many; v_call: TRBV6-5; j_call: TRBJ1-1; cdr3_aa: CASSLRGDEAFF; cdr3_nt: TGTGCCAGCAGCCTCCGGGGGGATGAAGCTTTCTTT
d_call: -; clone_size: few; v_call: TRBV14; j_call: TRBJ1-3; cdr3_aa: CASSPRLGNTIYF; cdr3_nt: TGTGCCAGCAGCCCCCGACTCGGAAACACCATATATTTT
d_call: -; clone_size: -; v_call: TRBV28; j_call: TRBJ2-7; cdr3_aa: CASSPSNFGPNEQYF; cdr3_nt: TGTGCCAGCAGTCCCTCCAATTTCGGCCCCAACGAGCAGTACTTC
d_call: -; clone_size: few; v_call: TRBV5-1; j_call: TRBJ1-1; cdr3_aa: CASSSPPAPAFF; cdr3_nt: TGCGCCAGCAGCTCCCCGCCCGCCCCAGCTTTCTTT
d_call: -; clone_size: many; v_call: TRBV29-1; j_call: TRBJ1-2; cdr3_aa: CSVESLVYGYTF; cdr3_nt: TGCAGCGTTGAAAGTCTAGTCTATGGCTACACCTTC
d_call: TRBD2; clone_size: -; v_call: TRBV29-1; j_call: TRBJ2-7; cdr3_aa: CSVRGRGYEQYF; cdr3_nt: TGCAGCGTTAGAGGGAGGGGATACGAGCAGTACTTC
d_call: -; clone_size: many; v_call: TRBV7-6; j_call: TRBJ2-3; cdr3_aa: CASSLANLATDTQYF; cdr3_nt: TGTGCCAGCAGCTTAGCCAACCTTGCCACAGATACGCAGTATTTT
d_call: -; clone_size: -; v_call: TRBV29-1; j_call: TRBJ1-2; cdr3_aa: CSVGYGYTF; cdr3_nt: TGCAGCGTAGGGTATGGCTACACCTTC